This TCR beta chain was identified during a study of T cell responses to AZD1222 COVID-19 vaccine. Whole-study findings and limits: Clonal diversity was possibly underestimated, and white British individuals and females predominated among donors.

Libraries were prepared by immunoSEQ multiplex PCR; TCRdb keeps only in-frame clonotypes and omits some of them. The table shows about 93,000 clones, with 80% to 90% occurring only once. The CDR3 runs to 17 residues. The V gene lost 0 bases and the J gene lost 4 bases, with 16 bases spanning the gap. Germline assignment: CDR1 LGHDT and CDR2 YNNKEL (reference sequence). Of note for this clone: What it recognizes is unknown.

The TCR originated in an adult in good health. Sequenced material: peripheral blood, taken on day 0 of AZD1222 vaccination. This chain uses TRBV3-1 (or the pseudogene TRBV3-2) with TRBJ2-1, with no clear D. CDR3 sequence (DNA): TGTGCCAGCAGCCAAGACGTCTTTCTGGGGTATTACAATGAGCAGTTCTTC. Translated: CASSQDVFLGYYNEQFF.